A single T cell receptor beta chain is shown here with its context. Data came from immunoSEQ multiplex PCR; TCRdb stores just in-frame clones and leaves some out. The sample yields 26,000 or so clones, approximately 85% seen once. The record originates from a study of lymphopenia after photon versus proton radiotherapy. This CDR3 spans 15 amino acids. In germline, CDR1 is SGHTA, CDR2 FQGTGA. With 2 bases clipped from V and 8 bases from J, the junction kept 9 bases outside the gene matches. Sample: peripheral blood, taken from a patient treated with photon-based radiotherapy. The receptor was derived from a man aged 30 to 45 with gastric cancer. The chain couples TRBV7-3 to TRBJ2-1, with TRBD1 identical over 7 bases. The CDR3 DNA reads TGTGCCAGCAGCTTAGAGGGGACAGTAATTCATGAGCAGTTCTTC. Amino acid sequence: CASSLEGTVIHEQFF.